These 28 T cell receptor beta chains were all obtained from the same sample, sequenced in a study of spatial heterogeneity in lung cancer. From the 5' RACE reads, TCRdb called clonotypes with MiXCR, one entry per CDR3 protein. The data contain about 23,000 distinct CDR3 sequences, 4% to 6% of them singletons. As to time point: sample taken at primary tumor resection. Whole RNA came from tumor, nontumor lung or frozen PBMC and was sequenced without being sorted. This material consisted of PBMCs, taken at surgery. The receptors were gathered from a male donor with early-stage non-small cell lung cancer.

This clonotype has a count of ten or more. CDR3 amino acids: CASSLPSRDGYTF. In DNA form, the CDR3 reads TGCGCCAGCAGCTTACCCAGCCGAGATGGCTACACCTTC. The rearrangement links TRBV5-1 to TRBJ1-2; D is undetermined. V dropped 2 bases and J dropped 6 bases, with 11 bases sitting between them. The CDR3 has 13 residues. Germline V CDR1 and CDR2: SGHRS, YFSETQ.

In this sample, this clonotype turned up many times. This rearrangement joins TRBV28 to TRBJ2-6; D remains ambiguous. V was shortened by 11 bases and J by 1 base, with 9 bases between the two germline ends. The CDR3 consists of 13 residues. The germline V gene has CDR1 MDHEN and CDR2 SYDVKM. CDR3 protein: CAGSKSGANVLTF. Here the CDR3 DNA reads TGTGCCGGTTCCAAGTCTGGGGCCAACGTCCTGACTTTC.

In its sample, this clonotype ranks as medium-sized. The CDR3 region is CATGGLPNTEAFF. CDR3 sequence (DNA): TGTGCCACCGGGGGACTGCCGAACACTGAAGCTTTCTTT. The gene calls are TRBV12-3 or TRBV12-4 and TRBJ1-1; D is possibly TRBD1 (5 bases). Trimming left V 10 bases short and J 1 base short, with 13 bases between. This CDR3 spans 13 amino acids.

The genes are TRBV10-3 and TRBJ1-1; D not resolved. Trimming cost V 1 base and J 9 bases, with 12 bases left between them. Germline loops: CDR1 ENHRY, CDR2 SYGVKD. The CDR3 loop spans 13 amino acids. The CDR3 DNA reads as TGTGCCATCAGTGAGTTGGCAGCTCGGCAAGCTTTCTTT. Its protein is CAISELAARQAFF.

The sample holds many counts of this clonotype. The genes are TRBV12-5 and TRBJ2-1; 8 nucleotides match TRBD2. Trimming at V came to 2 bases and at J to 9 bases, leaving 9 bases not matched to a gene. The CDR3 sequence is 15 residues long. CDR1 and CDR2 (germline): LGHNT, FRNRAP. Here the CDR3 reads CASGLSGGEKGEQFF. CDR3 bases: TGTGCTAGTGGTTTGTCCGGGGGGGAAAAGGGTGAGCAGTTCTTC.

This clonotype was seen many times. This chain uses TRBV12-3 or TRBV12-4 with TRBJ1-5; 7 positions match TRBD1. V shed 6 bases and J 9 bases; nucleotides not matched to a gene: 8. The CDR3 is 13 residues long. CDR3 in amino acids: CASRTGYEGPQHF. The CDR3 nucleotides are TGTGCCAGCAGGACAGGGTACGAGGGGCCCCAGCATTTT.

At least ten counts were recorded for this clonotype. The V gene is TRBV6-2 or TRBV6-3, the J gene TRBJ1-1; TRBD1 matches at 9 bases. Germline CDR1 reads MNHEY; CDR2 reads SVGEGT. This CDR3 is built from 15 residues. Germline trimming cut 2 bases from V and 2 bases from J; bases unmatched to any gene: 3. As DNA, the CDR3 is TGTGCCAGCAGTTACCCACAGGGGGCAAACACTGAAGCTTTCTTT. This gives the protein CASSYPQGANTEAFF.

This clonotype occurred a few times. The V call is TRBV20-1, the J call TRBJ2-5; D remains unclear. Germline V gives CDR1 DFQATT, CDR2 SNEGSKA (reference sequence). The CDR3 contains 11 residues. The germline V and J ends were trimmed by 8 bases and 2 bases, with 9 bases remaining between them. CDR3 loop: CSIGVQETQYF. The CDR3 region has the DNA TGCAGTATTGGGGTACAAGAGACCCAGTACTTC.

This clonotype was detected many times. The chain joins TRBV7-2 to TRBJ2-6; 14 bases are a match to TRBD2. Germline values: CDR1 SGHTA, CDR2 FQGNSA. CDR3 length: 18 amino acids. V dropped 5 bases and J dropped 3; count of bases not matched to a gene: 6. The CDR3 spells CASSTRGLAGGGANVLTF. The CDR3 region has the DNA TGTGCCAGCAGCACCCGAGGACTAGCGGGGGGTGGGGCCAACGTCCTGACTTTC.

The gene calls are TRBV3-1 and TRBJ2-5; weak D call: TRBD1 (5 bases). This CDR3 comprises 11 residues. From germline, CDR1 is LGHDT and CDR2 YNNKEL (reference sequence). The V end was cut by 1 base, the J end by 13 bases, with 10 bases between. The CDR3 sequence: CASSQGGPGYF. CDR3 in DNA: TGTGCCAGCAGCCAAGGGGGCCCCGGGTACTTC.

This clonotype showed up many times. The V call is TRBV20-1, the J call TRBJ2-4, with 8 bases aligning to TRBD1. The CDR3 is 15 residues long. CDR1 is DFQATT, CDR2 SNEGSKA, per germline (reference sequence). V lost 4 bases and J lost 2; bases outside the gene matches: 7. This CDR3 is CSATTDRATKNIQYF. CDR3 DNA: TGCAGTGCTACAACGGACAGGGCGACCAAAAACATTCAGTACTTC.

Ten or more counts support this clonotype. This chain links TRBV4-2 with TRBJ2-1, with 10 positions matching TRBD2. Trimming took 4 bases from V and 12 from J; bases not matched to a gene: 12. The CDR3 spans 15 residues. Germline lookup yields CDR1 LGHNA and CDR2 YNFKEQ. CDR3 region: CASSPGLADYKGQFF. The CDR3 DNA follows: TGTGCCAGCAGCCCTGGACTAGCGGACTACAAAGGGCAGTTCTTC.

In its sample, this clonotype was seen many times. The chain is built from TRBV27 and TRBJ2-7; possible D gene TRBD2, 6 bases. The V end lost 2 bases, the J end lost 1 base, and 9 bases lay between the germline ends. CDR1 and CDR2 (germline): MNHEY, SMNVEV (reference sequence). The CDR3 sequence is 14 residues long. In nucleotides, the CDR3 is TGTGCCAGCAGTTTAGGGAGGTTATCCTACGAGCAGTACTTC. Translated, it gives CASSLGRLSYEQYF.

In this sample, this clonotype turned up many times. The chain uses TRBV7-9 and TRBJ1-4; D not certain. This CDR3 comprises 13 residues. Germline V gives CDR1 SEHNR, CDR2 FQNEAQ (reference sequence). Trimming took 8 bases from V and 4 from J, leaving 11 bases between them. The chain's CDR3 is CASHLGNNEKLFF. The CDR3 DNA follows: TGTGCCAGCCATCTCGGAAATAATGAAAAACTGTTTTTT.

This clonotype was seen ten or more times. The rearrangement links TRBV20-1 to TRBJ2-7; TRBD1 agrees at 8 bases. The CDR3 is made up of 15 amino acids. J lost 4 bases, V lost 6 bases, and 14 bases had no gene match. CDR1 and CDR2 (germline): DFQATT, SNEGSKA (reference sequence). The chain's CDR3 is CSAQGDRGDLYEQYF. For the CDR3, the DNA is TGCAGTGCCCAAGGAGACAGGGGAGATTTGTACGAGCAGTACTTC.

This clonotype was recorded many times. The chain carries TRBV6-1 and TRBJ2-7, with 10 bases matching TRBD2. Germline CDR1 MNHNS, CDR2 SASEGT. This CDR3 has 16 residues. The V and J ends lost 0 bases and 2 bases, in that order; junction bases with no gene match: 4. DNA for the CDR3: TGTGCCAGCAGTGAAGCGCCGAGCGGGAGGGCCTACGAGCAGTACTTC. Translated, it gives CASSEAPSGRAYEQYF.

This clonotype was observed many times. DNA for the CDR3: TGTGCCAGCAGCCAAGTTCGGCAGGGCACAGATACGCAGTATTTT. Its protein is CASSQVRQGTDTQYF. This chain connects TRBV14 to TRBJ2-3; unclear D gene. V dropped 1 base and J dropped 1 base, with 9 bases sitting between them. This CDR3 is built from 15 residues. Germline CDR1 SGHDN, CDR2 FVKESK.

At least ten counts were recorded for this clonotype. The J gene is TRBJ1-2, the V gene TRBV6-2 or TRBV6-3, with D possibly TRBD1 on 5 matching bases. Per the germline V gene, CDR1 is MNHEY and CDR2 is SVGEGT. The CDR3 length is 13 residues. Trimming left V 5 bases short and J 3 bases short, with 10 bases between. This chain's CDR3 is CASSARRDYGYTF. CDR3 sequence (DNA): TGTGCCAGCAGTGCTCGCAGGGACTATGGCTACACCTTC.

This clonotype was found many times. This chain links TRBV24-1 with TRBJ2-5, with 9 bases lining up with TRBD2. The germline gives CDR1 KGHDR, CDR2 SFDVKD. Trimming at V came to 7 bases and at J to 1 base, leaving 0 bases not matched to a gene. This CDR3 has 13 residues. CDR3 amino acids: CATRTSGQETQYF. In DNA, the CDR3 is TGTGCCACCAGGACTAGCGGCCAAGAGACCCAGTACTTC.

The sample holds many counts of this clonotype. The genes are TRBV28 and TRBJ2-7; D remains ambiguous. This CDR3 region has 11 residues. The V end was cut by 5 bases, the J end by 3 bases, with 5 bases between. Germline CDR1 MDHEN, CDR2 SYDVKM. CDR3 DNA sequence: TGTGCCAGCAGTATGGGCTACGAGCAGTACTTC. It yields the protein CASSMGYEQYF.

Only a few counts were recorded for this clonotype. The CDR3 DNA reads as TGTGCCAGCAGATTGCTAGCGGGAGCCCGCGGTGAGCAGTTCTTC. Its protein is CASRLLAGARGEQFF. This chain joins TRBV2 and TRBJ2-1, with 10 positions matching TRBD2. The CDR3 sequence is 15 residues long. Germline lookup yields CDR1 SNHLY and CDR2 FYNNEI. Trimming cost V 6 bases and J 9 bases; bases outside gene matches: 11.

This clonotype was seen repeatedly, ten times or more. V and J are TRBV27 and TRBJ2-3; TRBD2 matches at 7 bases. From germline, CDR1 is MNHEY and CDR2 SMNVEV (reference sequence). CDR3 length equals 14 residues. The V and J ends lost 4 bases and 8 bases, in that order; junction bases with no gene match: 9. Written as DNA, the CDR3 is TGTGCCAGCAGTTCCCCCGGGACTACCGTTACGCAGTATTTT. Protein: CASSSPGTTVTQYF.

In this sample, this clonotype turned up a few times. V gene TRBV2 combines with J gene TRBJ2-7; 7 nucleotides align to TRBD2. Germline CDR1 reads SNHLY; CDR2 reads FYNNEI. With V trimmed by 6 bases and J by 5 bases, 10 bases remained unmatched. The length of the CDR3 is 14 residues. The CDR3 region has the DNA TGTGCCAGCAGCCCCTTAGCTAGCGGCAACGAGCAGTACTTC. The encoded protein is CASSPLASGNEQYF.

Ten or more counts support this clonotype. V usage is TRBV5-1 and J usage is TRBJ1-3; 7 positions agree with TRBD1. The ends lost 5 bases at V and 0 bases at J; junction bases unmatched: 8. The CDR3 has 16 amino acids. The germline gives CDR1 SGHRS, CDR2 YFSETQ. CDR3 in amino acids: CASRKTGLSSGNTIYF. In nucleotides, the CDR3 is TGCGCCAGCAGGAAGACAGGGCTAAGCTCTGGAAACACCATATATTTT.

This clonotype was counted at least ten times. The chain links TRBV20-1 to TRBJ1-1; D perhaps matches TRBD1 (5 bases). The CDR3 is made up of 16 amino acids. Germline values: CDR1 DFQATT, CDR2 SNEGSKA (reference sequence). Trimming shortened V by 2 bases and J by 3 bases, and 19 bases separated the two germline ends. The CDR3 nucleotides read TGCAGTGCTAGAAAAGGGTTGGGGCGTCGGGACACTGAAGCTTTCTTT. It encodes CSARKGLGRRDTEAFF.

In its sample, this clonotype was seen many times. The chain links TRBV20-1 to TRBJ2-1; 7 positions match TRBD1. After removal of 3 bases from V and 3 bases from J, the junction contained 11 bases not matched to a gene. CDR1 DFQATT and CDR2 SNEGSKA come from the germline V gene (reference sequence). CDR3 length: 16 amino acids. DNA of the CDR3: TGCAGTGCTAGGGGGCCGGGACAGATGCGCTACAATGAGCAGTTCTTC. Its protein product is CSARGPGQMRYNEQFF.

Ten or more counts support this clonotype. CDR3 sequence reads: CASSFSGAFEQFF. CDR3 bases: TGTGCCAGCAGCTTTAGCGGCGCGTTTGAGCAGTTCTTC. The genes are TRBV13 and TRBJ2-1, with D perhaps TRBD2 (6 bases). Per the germline V gene, CDR1 is PRHDT and CDR2 is FYEKMQ (reference sequence). Trimming removed 3 bases at V and 9 bases at J, with 12 bases between. CDR3 length: 13 residues.

This clonotype was counted at least ten times. The chain couples TRBV27 to TRBJ2-5; D possibly corresponds to TRBD1 (7 bases). This CDR3 contains 18 residues. The V gene lost 8 bases and the J gene lost 5 bases, with 30 bases spanning the gap. Per the germline V gene, CDR1 is MNHEY and CDR2 is SMNVEV (reference sequence). In nucleotides, the CDR3 is TGTGCCAGCCCACCAAAGATTCCAGGGGGGAAATTTCAGGAGACCCAGTACTTC. This sequence encodes CASPPKIPGGKFQETQYF.